This entry features one TCR beta chain sequence. Trimming removed 6 bases from V and 4 bases from J, with 15 bases in between. This CDR3 spans 13 amino acids. Germline loops: CDR1 SQVTM, CDR2 ANQGSEA. The PCR contained 60 Vbeta and 13 Jbeta primers. The table came from immunoSEQ multiplex PCR; TCRdb's copy has only in-frame clones and leaves some out. The sample has about 190,000 clones, about 90% seen once. These data belong to a study of cytomegalovirus exposure and HLA in healthy donors. On the study more broadly: The approximately 100 million unique TCR beta sequences, from roughly 170 million T cells, were found by an earlier analysis.

Sequencing was done on a sample of PBMCs. This sequence was found in a man younger than 40 in good health and CMV-seronegative. The chain joins TRBV29-1 to TRBJ1-1; D is possibly TRBD1 (6 bases). The CDR3 nucleotides read TGCAGCGTAAACAGGGTTGGCGGCACTGAAGCTTTCTTT. Translation: CSVNRVGGTEAFF.